One and the same sample provided the 22 T cell receptor beta chains below, sequenced in a study of blood T cell repertoires in COVID-19. Clones were sequenced by immunoSEQ multiplex PCR, and TCRdb holds only the in-frame ones, with some missing. This sample has roughly 240,000 clones, with approximately 85% found just once. Sequenced sample: PBMCs or T cells enriched from blood (not recorded which). The receptors were gathered from a woman aged 45-65 years with acute COVID-19.

With respect to this clone: Other nucleotide sequences in the sample specify the same CDR3. The chain has TRBV5-1 and TRBJ2-2; D is perhaps TRBD1 (6 bases). Trimming pared 5 bases from V and 4 bases from J, leaving 9 bases between. Germline V CDR1 and CDR2: SGHRS, YFSETQ. This CDR3 contains 13 residues. CDR3 region: CASSSQGTGELFF. The DNA for the CDR3 is TGCGCCAGCAGTTCACAGGGCACCGGGGAGCTGTTTTTT.

This chain uses TRBV6-2 or TRBV6-3 with TRBJ2-3, with 7 bases that match TRBD2. Per germline, CDR1 MNHEY and CDR2 SVGEGT. Trimming took 6 bases from V and 3 from J; bases not matched to a gene: 6. This CDR3 has 14 residues. The CDR3 sequence: CASSPGGYTDTQYF. CDR3 DNA: TGTGCCAGCAGCCCCGGGGGGTATACAGATACGCAGTATTTT.

This chain uses TRBV13 with TRBJ1-1; 7 bases are a match to TRBD1. This CDR3 has 18 amino acids. The trim removed 3 bases at V and 0 bases at J, leaving 13 bases unmatched. Looked up from germline, CDR1 is PRHDT and CDR2 is FYEKMQ (reference sequence). CDR3 residues: CASSFWGPGGTMNTEAFF. Written as DNA, the CDR3 is TGTGCCAGCAGCTTTTGGGGGCCAGGGGGAACCATGAACACTGAAGCTTTCTTT.

This clone was seen more than once but under ten times. This sample includes further DNA sequences coding for the same CDR3. The rearrangement uses TRBV29-1 and TRBJ1-1; 7 nucleotides line up with TRBD1. This CDR3 is built from 12 residues. Per the germline V gene, CDR1 is SQVTM and CDR2 is ANQGSEA. V shed 6 bases and J 2 bases; nucleotides not matched to a gene: 3. The CDR3 sequence: CSVDRANTEAFF. CDR3 in DNA: TGCAGCGTAGACAGGGCTAACACTGAAGCTTTCTTT.

Points on this clone: Different DNA sequences within this sample yield the same CDR3. The rearrangement links TRBV3-1 (or the pseudogene TRBV3-2) to TRBJ1-1; TRBD1 agrees at 8 bases. Germline loops: CDR1 LGHDT, CDR2 YNNKEL (reference sequence). The CDR3 totals 15 residues. V gave up 1 base and J gave up 1 base; unmatched junction bases: 2. The CDR3 here is CASSQGGTGNTEAFF. In nucleotides, the CDR3 is TGTGCCAGCAGCCAAGGGGGGACAGGGAACACTGAAGCTTTCTTT.

The chain couples TRBV6-2 or TRBV6-3 to TRBJ2-7; 12 bases agree with TRBD2. After removal of 6 bases from V and 1 base from J, the junction contained 7 bases not matched to a gene. This CDR3 comprises 16 residues. Germline V gene lookup returns CDR1 MNHEY and CDR2 SVGEGT. DNA for the CDR3: TGTGCCAGCAGCCCCGGTCTAGCGGGGGGGTCCTACGAGCAGTACTTC. It specifies CASSPGLAGGSYEQYF.

CDR3 residues: CASSFGDREEAFF. The CDR3 nucleotides are TGTGCCAGCAGCTTTGGGGACAGGGAAGAAGCTTTCTTT. V is TRBV11-1 and J is TRBJ1-1, with TRBD1 identical over 9 bases. The CDR3 runs 13 residues. Germline CDR1 and CDR2: SGHAT and FQDESV (reference sequence). The J segment lost 8 bases and the V segment lost 3 bases, leaving 4 bases of the junction unmatched.

This chain joins TRBV7-2 and TRBJ2-1; D is uncertain. The ends were cut back, 5 bases at V and 7 bases at J, with 12 bases in the middle. The CDR3 contains 13 residues. CDR1 SGHTA and CDR2 FQGNSA come from the germline V gene. For the CDR3, the DNA is TGTGCCAGCAGCCCAGGTGTTCTGAATGAGCAGTTCTTC. Encoded protein: CASSPGVLNEQFF.

The J gene is TRBJ1-1, the V gene TRBV11-2, with 7 bases that match TRBD1. CDR1 is SGHAT and CDR2 is FQNNGV in the germline V gene. The CDR3 runs to 16 residues. V was clipped by 2 bases and J by 0 bases; unmatched bases: 6. The chain's CDR3 is CASSLISGTVNTEAFF. The CDR3 nucleotides are TGTGCCAGCAGCTTAATTTCCGGGACAGTGAACACTGAAGCTTTCTTT. The variable domain in full, with the rest retrieved from reference TRBV11-2 and TRBJ1-1, is EAGVAQSPRYKIIEKRQSVAFWCNPISGHATLYWYQQILGQGPKLLIQFQNNGVVDDSQLPKDRFSAERLKGVDSTLKIQPAKLEDSAVYLCASSLISGTVNTEAFFGQGTRLTVV.

The chain carries TRBV6-2 or TRBV6-3 and TRBJ2-3, with 12 bases identical to TRBD2. J was trimmed by 2 bases and V by 2 bases; bases with no gene match: 8. Germline V gene lookup returns CDR1 MNHEY and CDR2 SVGEGT. The CDR3 runs 18 residues. Here the CDR3 DNA reads TGTGCCAGCAGTTACGACCTAGCGGGGGGGCTCGACACAGATACGCAGTATTTT. Translated, it gives CASSYDLAGGLDTDTQYF.

The genes are TRBV7-9 and TRBJ2-1, with a tentative D call TRBD2 (6 bases). This CDR3 region has 15 residues. The ends were cut back, 7 bases at V and 3 bases at J, with 16 bases in the middle. The germline V gene encodes CDR1 SEHNR and CDR2 FQNEAQ (reference sequence). CDR3 bases: TGTGCCAGCACCCTGGGGGGTTTCCTCTACAATGAGCAGTTCTTC. Translated, it gives CASTLGGFLYNEQFF.

The V gene is TRBV5-4, the J gene TRBJ1-3, with 7 nucleotides matching TRBD1. Germline CDR1 is SGHNT and CDR2 is YYREEE (reference sequence). The CDR3 sequence is 18 residues long. J was trimmed by 1 base and V by 0 bases; bases with no gene match: 10. The CDR3 coding sequence is TGTGCCAGCAGCTTGGGGGCAGGGGGGCTTATTTCTGGAAACACCATATATTTT. As protein: CASSLGAGGLISGNTIYF.

The chain recombines TRBV19 with TRBJ2-3; 8 bases map to TRBD2. CDR1 and CDR2 from the germline V gene are LNHDA and SQIVND (reference sequence). CDR3 length: 14 amino acids. The trim removed 6 bases at V and 2 bases at J, leaving 4 bases unmatched. The chain's CDR3 is CASRPSGHTDTQYF. The CDR3 DNA reads TGTGCCAGTAGGCCTAGCGGGCACACAGATACGCAGTATTTT.

This chain links TRBV3-1 (or the pseudogene TRBV3-2) with TRBJ2-3, with 10 bases matching TRBD2. Germline V gene lookup returns CDR1 LGHDT and CDR2 YNNKEL (reference sequence). Germline trimming cut 0 bases from V and 0 bases from J; bases unmatched to any gene: 9. CDR3 length: 19 residues. CDR3 sequence: CASSQDPLAGAESTDTQYF. CDR3 nucleotides: TGTGCCAGCAGCCAAGATCCCCTAGCGGGGGCTGAGAGCACAGATACGCAGTATTTT.

This chain connects TRBV6-5 to TRBJ2-1, with 8 bases that match TRBD1. CDR3 length: 13 residues. V dropped 6 bases and J dropped 6; count of bases not matched to a gene: 4. Germline CDR1 and CDR2: MNHEY and SVGAGI. The CDR3 sequence is CASSSTGVNEQFF. The DNA for the CDR3 is TGTGCCAGCAGCTCGACAGGGGTCAATGAGCAGTTCTTC.

This chain connects TRBV6-5 to TRBJ1-2; D is possibly TRBD1 (5 bases). V shed 2 bases and J shed 8 bases, with 12 bases lying between them. Germline V lookup: CDR1 MNHEY, CDR2 SVGAGI. This CDR3 has 13 residues. The CDR3 nucleotides are TGTGCCAGCAGTTACCAGGGATGGAGCGGCTACACCTTC. It yields the protein CASSYQGWSGYTF.

This chain links TRBV2 with TRBJ2-7, with 7 bases aligning to TRBD1. Germline V gene lookup returns CDR1 SNHLY and CDR2 FYNNEI. J gave up 0 bases and V 8 bases, and 4 bases lay outside the gene matches. This CDR3 contains 13 residues. The CDR3 coding sequence is TGTGCCAGCGGGGACAGACACTCCTACGAGCAGTACTTC. This sequence encodes CASGDRHSYEQYF.

The V and J genes are TRBV6-4 and TRBJ2-1, with D possibly being TRBD2 (5 bases). The V gene lost 6 bases and the J gene lost 0 bases, with 12 bases spanning the gap. The germline V gene has CDR1 MRHNA and CDR2 SNTAGT. This CDR3 contains 15 residues. CDR3 nucleotides: TGTGCCAGCAGCCTCGACGCGGGCTCCTACAATGAGCAGTTCTTC. Amino acid sequence: CASSLDAGSYNEQFF.

V and J are TRBV30 and TRBJ1-5; no definite D call. This CDR3 region has 16 residues. Trimming removed 2 bases at V and 6 bases at J, with 20 bases between. The germline gives CDR1 GTSNPN, CDR2 SVGIG (reference sequence). CDR3 sequence (DNA): TGTGCCTGGAGTCGACCGGGAGTTCCTGGGGTTCAGCCCCAGCATTTT. Translation gives CAWSRPGVPGVQPQHF.

The V and J genes are TRBV5-1 and TRBJ1-1, with 8 bases identical to TRBD1. J lost 7 bases, V lost 7 bases, and 3 bases had no gene match. CDR1 is SGHRS, CDR2 YFSETQ, per germline. This CDR3 has 11 amino acids. CDR3 in DNA: TGCGCCAGCCGGGGACAGGTTGAAGCTTTCTTT. Residues: CASRGQVEAFF.

The CDR3 DNA reads as TGTGCCAGCAGCTTAGCCCCGGGAGGCCTGAACTATGGCTACACCTTC. Its protein product is CASSLAPGGLNYGYTF. This rearrangement joins TRBV7-2 to TRBJ1-2; D is unclear. Trimming shortened V by 0 bases and J by 2 bases, and 13 bases separated the two germline ends. Per germline, CDR1 SGHTA and CDR2 FQGNSA. This CDR3 region has 16 residues.

This chain uses TRBV5-4 with TRBJ1-1, with D perhaps matching TRBD1 (6 bases). Trimming shortened V by 4 bases and J by 3 bases, and 16 bases separated the two germline ends. This CDR3 is built from 15 residues. Germline CDR1 SGHNT, CDR2 YYREEE (reference sequence). CDR3 DNA sequence: TGTGCCAGCAGCACCGCCGGGGGGGGCGACACTGAAGCTTTCTTT. Protein: CASSTAGGGDTEAFF.